This T cell receptor (beta chain) originates from a study of CD8 T cells in ankylosing spondylitis. Study-wide findings and caveats: Significantly higher representation of disease-linked clones was reported for matched ankylosing spondylitis synovial fluid. The disease-linked clones had a CD8+ phenotype and low blood frequencies. Within ankylosing spondylitis blood, a TCR beta motif made up of fewer than ten highly homologous variants appeared to be characteristic.

Quantitative 5'-RACE with molecular barcodes generated TCR beta libraries. TCRdb used MiXCR to reprocess the 5' RACE reads, holding one entry per CDR3 protein. This sample has 350,000 to 550,000 distinct CDR3 sequences, with roughly a quarter found just once. CDR3 length: 16 residues. V dropped 4 bases and J dropped 9; count of bases not matched to a gene: 8. Per the germline V gene, CDR1 is SGHNT and CDR2 is YYREEE (reference sequence). With respect to this clonotype: Its cognate antigen is unknown.

The material sequenced was blood, either unsorted or a sorted T cell fraction (not recorded which). The clonotype originates from a male donor with ankylosing spondylitis. The chain joins TRBV5-4 to TRBJ2-1, with 15 bases fitting TRBD2. CDR3 protein: CASSRGTSGRISEQFF. CDR3 nucleotide sequence: TGTGCCAGCAGCCGCGGGACTAGCGGGAGGATCTCTGAGCAGTTCTTC.